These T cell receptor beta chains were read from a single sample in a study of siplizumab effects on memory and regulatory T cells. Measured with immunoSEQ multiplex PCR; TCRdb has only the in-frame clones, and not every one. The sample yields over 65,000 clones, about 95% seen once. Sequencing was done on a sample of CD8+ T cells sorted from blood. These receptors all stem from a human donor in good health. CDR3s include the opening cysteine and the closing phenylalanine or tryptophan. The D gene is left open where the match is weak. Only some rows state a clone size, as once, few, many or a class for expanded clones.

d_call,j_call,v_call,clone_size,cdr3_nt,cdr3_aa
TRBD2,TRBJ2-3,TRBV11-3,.,TGTGCCAGCAGCCTGACTAGCGGGAGTGTGGATACGCAGTATTTT,CASSLTSGSVDTQYF
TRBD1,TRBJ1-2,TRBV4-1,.,TGCGCCAGCAGCCAAGGGACAGGCGAATTTAACTATGGCTACACCTTC,CASSQGTGEFNYGYTF
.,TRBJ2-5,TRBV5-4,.,TGTGCCAGCAGCTTGGGTGGTGAATTCGGAGAGACCCAGTACTTC,CASSLGGEFGETQYF
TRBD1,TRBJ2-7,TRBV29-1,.,TGCAGCGCGGACAGGGGGCGTTCTGGCTCCGAGCAGTACTTC,CSADRGRSGSEQYF
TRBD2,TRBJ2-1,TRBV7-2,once,TGTGCCAGCAGCCCTCTAGCGGGAGTGAGGAATGAGCAGTTCTTC,CASSPLAGVRNEQFF
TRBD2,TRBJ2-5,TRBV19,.,TGTGCCAGTCAGGGACTAGCGCAAGAGACCCAGTACTTC,CASQGLAQETQYF
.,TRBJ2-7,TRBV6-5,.,TGTGCCAGCAGGGGCACTAGCTCTGTGTCCTACGAGCAGTACTTC,CASRGTSSVSYEQYF
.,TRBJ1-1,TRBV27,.,TGTGCCAGCAGTTGGAGCCTGGGACAGAACACTGAAGCTTTCTTT,CASSWSLGQNTEAFF
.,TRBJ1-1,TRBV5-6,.,TGTGCCAGCAGCTTGTTTGAACGGGATCACACTGAAGCTTTCTTT,CASSLFERDHTEAFF
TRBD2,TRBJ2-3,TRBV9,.,TGTGCCAGCAGCGTTTCTCCCAAACTAGCGGGAGGAGCAGATACGCAGTATTTT,CASSVSPKLAGGADTQYF
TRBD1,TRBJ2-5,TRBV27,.,TGTGCCAGCAGTCCCAGGGACAGGGTAGTGGAGGAGACCCAGTACTTC,CASSPRDRVVEETQYF
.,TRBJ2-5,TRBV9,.,TGTGCCAGCAGCGTAGAGGGGGGGGCATCGGAAGAGACCCAGTACTTC,CASSVEGGASEETQYF
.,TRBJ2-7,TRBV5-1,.,TGCGCCAGCAGCTTGGACAGGGTTTACGAGCAGTACTTC,CASSLDRVYEQYF
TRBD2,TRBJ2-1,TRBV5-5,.,TGTGCCAGCGAACTAGCGGGAGGGAATGAGCAGTTCTTC,CASELAGGNEQFF
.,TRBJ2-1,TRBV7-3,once,TGTGCCAGCAGCGAGTCCTGGGGGAGCTCCTACAATGAGCAGTTCTTC,CASSESWGSSYNEQFF
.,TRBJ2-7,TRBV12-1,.,TGTGCCAGCAGCTTTGCCCCCGTAGTCCTAGCGAATCCCTACGAGCAGTACTTC,CASSFAPVVLANPYEQYF
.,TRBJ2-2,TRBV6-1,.,TGTGCCAGCAGGAGGGGAAACACCGGGGAGCTGTTTTTT,CASRRGNTGELFF
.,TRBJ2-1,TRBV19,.,TGTGCCAGTAATAACGGGATTTACAATGAGCAGTTCTTC,CASNNGIYNEQFF
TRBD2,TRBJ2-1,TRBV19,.,TGTGCCAGTAGTATCACTAGCGGAGGGATATACAATGAGCAGTTCTTC,CASSITSGGIYNEQFF
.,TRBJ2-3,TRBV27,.,TGTGCCAGCAGTTCCCGGGACTCCTCCACAGATACGCAGTATTTT,CASSSRDSSTDTQYF
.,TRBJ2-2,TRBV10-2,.,TGCGCCACCAGCGGCGCCGGGGAGCTGTTTTTT,CATSGAGELFF
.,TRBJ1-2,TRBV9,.,TGTGCCAGCAGCGTCGGGGGCGCTGGGCTTAACTATGGCTACACCTTC,CASSVGGAGLNYGYTF
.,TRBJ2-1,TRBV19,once,TGTGCCTCCGAATGGGAGTTCTTC,CASEWEFF
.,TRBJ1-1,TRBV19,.,TGTGCCAGTACCAGACCTCGTGGGAACACTGAAGCTTTCTTT,CASTRPRGNTEAFF
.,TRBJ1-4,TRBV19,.,TGTGCCAGTAGTTCGGGGTTTAATGAAAAACTGTTTTTT,CASSSGFNEKLFF
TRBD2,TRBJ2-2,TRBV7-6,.,TGTGCCAGCAGCCCAAGTAGCGGGAGTGGGACCGGGGAGCTGTTTTTT,CASSPSSGSGTGELFF
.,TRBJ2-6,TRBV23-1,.,TGCGCCAGCAGTCAATCTGGGACCTCTGGGGCCAACGTCCTGACTTTC,CASSQSGTSGANVLTF
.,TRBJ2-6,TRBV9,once,TGTGCCAGCAGCGTTGCTGGGGCCAACGTCCTGACTTTC,CASSVAGANVLTF
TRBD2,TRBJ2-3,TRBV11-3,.,TGTGCCAGCAGCTTTGGGACTAGCGGGAGTTATACGCAGTATTTT,CASSFGTSGSYTQYF